The clone carrying this TCR beta chain was picked up one time. The entry originates in a study of technical replicates of blood from a few donors. This CDR3 contains 14 residues. Per germline, CDR1 SGHVS and CDR2 FQNEAQ. V was pared by 5 bases and J by 4 bases, with 7 bases of the junction left unmatched. Sequencing was performed with immunoSEQ multiplex PCR; in TCRdb, only in-frame clones are kept and a portion is missing. In the table there are 76,000 or so clones, 80% to 90% of which are singletons. The clonotype comes from a human donor in good health. Some clones in this sample may be carry-over from other donors' samples. What was sequenced was PBMCs. The V and J genes are TRBV7-8 and TRBJ2-5; TRBD1 agrees at 7 bases. CDR3 loop: CASSHSDRVETQYF. CDR3 bases: TGTGCCAGCAGCCACTCAGACAGGGTAGAGACCCAGTACTTC.